These 18 T cell receptor beta chains came from one sample sequenced in a study of T cell responses to AZD1222 COVID-19 vaccine. Profiled with immunoSEQ multiplex PCR; TCRdb holds only in-frame clones, not every one. The table includes around 130,000 clones, about 93% detected once. Sequences were derived from peripheral blood, sampled on day 0 of AZD1222 vaccination. Receptor source: an adult in good health.

This chain's CDR3 is CASSWVSVAGGMSGYTF. The CDR3 region has the DNA TGTGCCAGCAGTTGGGTGTCTGTCGCAGGGGGGATGAGTGGCTACACCTTC. This chain connects TRBV27 to TRBJ1-2, with TRBD1 matching 7 bases. V lost 4 bases and J lost 7; bases outside the gene matches: 18. From germline, CDR1 is MNHEY and CDR2 SMNVEV (reference sequence). CDR3 size: 17 residues.

This clone was detected only once. The chain joins TRBV7-9 to TRBJ2-7, with D uncertain. V was trimmed by 5 bases and J by 4 bases, leaving 9 bases between them. Germline assignment: CDR1 SEHNR and CDR2 FQNEAQ (reference sequence). This CDR3 is 12 amino acids long. CDR3 nucleotide sequence: TGTGCCAGCAGCCGTACAGATTACGAGCAGTACTTC. It yields the protein CASSRTDYEQYF.

The V and J genes are TRBV9 and TRBJ2-1, with D perhaps matching TRBD1 (6 bases). Trimming stripped 0 bases from V and 3 bases from J, with 13 bases between. Germline V lookup: CDR1 SGDLS, CDR2 YYNGEE. This CDR3 is built from 16 residues. The CDR3 bases are TGTGCCAGCAGCGTAGTTAGGGAAGGGGGCTACAATGAGCAGTTCTTC. Residues: CASSVVREGGYNEQFF.

This chain joins TRBV4-2 and TRBJ2-3; no definite D call. Germline values: CDR1 LGHNA, CDR2 YNFKEQ. The CDR3 loop spans 15 amino acids. V was shortened by 4 bases and J by 5 bases, with 16 bases between the two germline ends. The CDR3 bases are TGTGCCAGCAGCCCCGAGGTCCCGGCGATAGATACGCAGTATTTT. Translating gives CASSPEVPAIDTQYF.

The chain combines TRBV6-5 with TRBJ1-2, with TRBD1 matching 8 bases. Germline CDR1 is MNHEY and CDR2 is SVGAGI. There are 14 residues in the CDR3. The V gene end was trimmed by 6 bases and the J gene end by 2 bases; junction bases not matched to a gene: 5. CDR3: CASRERQGNYGYTF. The CDR3, as DNA: TGTGCCAGCAGGGAGAGACAGGGGAACTATGGCTACACCTTC.

The genes are TRBV28 and TRBJ2-6; 7 bases fit TRBD1. This CDR3 has 16 amino acids. Germline CDR1 reads MDHEN; CDR2 reads SYDVKM. Trimming cost V 4 bases and J 0 bases; bases outside gene matches: 3. The CDR3 spells CASSWDSSSGANVLTF. CDR3 bases: TGTGCCAGCAGTTGGGACAGCAGCTCTGGGGCCAACGTCCTGACTTTC.

The chain links TRBV28 to TRBJ1-5; D remains ambiguous. Germline-derived CDR1 and CDR2 are MDHEN and SYDVKM. This CDR3 is built from 15 residues. The V end was cut by 6 bases, the J end by 2 bases, with 14 bases between. The CDR3 nucleotides read TGTGCCAGCAGCCTCTCCATAGGGCGCAATCAGCCCCAGCATTTT. It is translated as CASSLSIGRNQPQHF.

The chain uses TRBV18 and TRBJ1-2, with D perhaps TRBD1 (5 bases). CDR1 and CDR2 (germline): KGHSH, LQKENI. The CDR3 spans 14 residues. Trimming stripped 1 base from V and 4 bases from J, with 10 bases between. The CDR3 here is CASSPLGQGYGYTF. The CDR3 DNA sequence: TGTGCCAGCTCACCACTGGGGCAGGGCTATGGCTACACCTTC.

The V and J genes are TRBV19 and TRBJ2-5; 9 bases align to TRBD2. J gave up 2 bases and V 5 bases, and 3 bases lay outside the gene matches. Germline V gene sequence: CDR1 LNHDA, CDR2 SQIVND (reference sequence). CDR3 length: 14 residues. CDR3 nucleotide sequence: TGTGCCAGTAGTTGGGCGGGGGGGCAAGAGACCCAGTACTTC. It specifies CASSWAGGQETQYF.

This rearrangement joins TRBV5-8 to TRBJ2-3; 7 nucleotides agree with TRBD2. CDR1 is SGHTS and CDR2 is YDEGEE in the germline V gene. The CDR3 length is 15 residues. Losses at the gene ends were 6 bases for V and 2 bases for J; bases not matched to a gene: 9. The CDR3 is CASNSGGGSTDTQYF. The CDR3 DNA follows: TGTGCCAGCAACTCTGGGGGGGGATCCACAGATACGCAGTATTTT.

The chain couples TRBV2 to TRBJ1-1; D gene ambiguous. Germline V gene data show CDR1 as SNHLY and CDR2 as FYNNEI. V was clipped by 4 bases and J by 8 bases, with 11 bases between them. The CDR3 consists of 12 residues. The CDR3 sequence is CASSGRSREAFF. In DNA, the CDR3 is TGTGCCAGCAGTGGAAGAAGCAGGGAAGCTTTCTTT. Looking up the rest from reference TRBV2 and TRBJ1-1 gives the full variable domain: EPEVTQTPSHQVTQMGQEVILRCVPISNHLYFYWYRQILGQKVEFLVSFYNNEISEKSEIFDDQFSVERPDGSNFTLKIRSTKLEDSAMYFCASSGRSREAFFGQGTRLTVV.

The chain combines TRBV25-1 with TRBJ1-1; D gene uncertain. The CDR3 sequence is 10 residues long. Germline V gene data show CDR1 as MGHDK and CDR2 as SYGVNS. Trimming shortened V by 8 bases and J by 1 base, and 2 bases separated the two germline ends. The CDR3 sequence is CASGNTEAFF. The CDR3 nucleotides read TGTGCCAGCGGGAACACTGAAGCTTTCTTT.

The rearrangement links TRBV9 to TRBJ2-3, with D maybe TRBD1 (6 bases). The V gene's germline CDR1 is SGDLS and CDR2 YYNGEE. This CDR3 spans 19 amino acids. Trimming removed 2 bases at V and 6 bases at J, with 28 bases between. The CDR3 coding sequence is TGTGCCAGCAGCGTCGGACGTGGGACAAGCCCTTCGGATGCTGATACGCAGTATTTT. Translation: CASSVGRGTSPSDADTQYF.

The chain uses TRBV28 and TRBJ1-3; D is undetermined. Germline V gene data show CDR1 as MDHEN and CDR2 as SYDVKM. This CDR3 is 14 amino acids long. V was cut by 5 bases and J by 0 bases, with 8 bases left in between. In DNA form, the CDR3 reads TGTGCCAGCAGTATGGGCCTCTCTGGAAACACCATATATTTT. Translating it yields CASSMGLSGNTIYF.

The chain employs TRBV10-2 and TRBJ1-2; TRBD1 is a possible D gene (6 bases). The CDR3 runs 14 residues. V was clipped by 6 bases and J by 8 bases, with 19 bases between them. CDR1 and CDR2 from the germline V gene are WSHSY and SAAADI. DNA for the CDR3: TGCGCCAGCAGCCCCTTACAGGGCCGTAGAGGCTACACCTTC. Its translation: CASSPLQGRRGYTF.

This chain links TRBV6-2 or TRBV6-3 with TRBJ1-2; D call uncertain. Germline assignment: CDR1 MNHEY and CDR2 SVGEGT. The V end was cut by 5 bases, the J end by 8 bases, with 21 bases between. This CDR3 contains 15 residues. The CDR3 loop is CASSRSNGGLRGYTF. DNA of the CDR3: TGTGCCAGCAGTCGCAGTAACGGCGGACTCCGGGGCTACACCTTC.

CDR3 region: CASSQEERRVYEQYF. The DNA of the CDR3 is TGTGCCAGCAGCCAAGAGGAGCGGCGGGTATACGAGCAGTACTTC. J is TRBJ2-7 and V is TRBV3-1 (or the pseudogene TRBV3-2); perhaps TRBD2 as D (5 bases). Germline CDR1 and CDR2: LGHDT and YNNKEL (reference sequence). V was clipped by 0 bases and J by 4 bases, with 13 bases between them. CDR3 length: 15 residues.

The chain uses TRBV7-2 and TRBJ2-2, with a possible D match to TRBD1 (6 bases). Germline V gene data show CDR1 as SGHTA and CDR2 as FQGNSA. V lost 1 base and J 5 bases, leaving 8 bases between the germline ends. This CDR3 region has 14 residues. As DNA, the CDR3 is TGTGCCAGCAGCTTAGGGGGGACAACCGGGGAGCTGTTTTTT. It specifies CASSLGGTTGELFF.